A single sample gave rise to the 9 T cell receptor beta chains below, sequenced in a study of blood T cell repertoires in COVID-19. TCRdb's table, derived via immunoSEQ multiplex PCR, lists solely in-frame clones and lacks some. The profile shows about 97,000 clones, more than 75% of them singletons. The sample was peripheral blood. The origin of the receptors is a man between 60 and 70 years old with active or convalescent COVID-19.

CDR3 sequence reads: CSVEPDRGNGYTF. The CDR3 DNA follows: TGCAGCGTTGAACCCGACAGGGGGAACGGCTACACCTTC. The chain recombines TRBV29-1 with TRBJ1-2; TRBD1 matches 9 bases. The J segment lost 8 bases and the V segment lost 2 bases, leaving 6 bases of the junction unmatched. The germline gives CDR1 SQVTM, CDR2 ANQGSEA. The CDR3 covers 13 residues.

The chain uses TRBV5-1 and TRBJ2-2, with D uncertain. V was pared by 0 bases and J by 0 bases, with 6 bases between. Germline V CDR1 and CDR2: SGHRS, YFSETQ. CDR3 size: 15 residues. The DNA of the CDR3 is TGCGCCAGCAGCTTGGTAGCAGCGAACACCGGGGAGCTGTTTTTT. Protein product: CASSLVAANTGELFF.

The CDR3 protein is CASSTSSQGIGNQPQHF. CDR3 nucleotide sequence: TGTGCCAGTAGTACTTCGTCACAGGGTATCGGCAATCAGCCCCAGCATTTT. The genes are TRBV19 and TRBJ1-5; D possibly corresponds to TRBD1 (6 bases). Germline V gene lookup returns CDR1 LNHDA and CDR2 SQIVND (reference sequence). The ends were cut back, 4 bases at V and 2 bases at J, with 18 bases in the middle. The CDR3 extends over 17 amino acids.

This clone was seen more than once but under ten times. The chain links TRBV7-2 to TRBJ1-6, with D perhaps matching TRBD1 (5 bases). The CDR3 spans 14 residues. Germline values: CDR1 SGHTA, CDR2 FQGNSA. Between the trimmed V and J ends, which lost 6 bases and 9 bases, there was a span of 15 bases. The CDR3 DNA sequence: TGTGCCAGCAGAAGTAGCGGAGGGGCTTCACCCCTCCACTTT. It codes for CASRSSGGASPLHF.

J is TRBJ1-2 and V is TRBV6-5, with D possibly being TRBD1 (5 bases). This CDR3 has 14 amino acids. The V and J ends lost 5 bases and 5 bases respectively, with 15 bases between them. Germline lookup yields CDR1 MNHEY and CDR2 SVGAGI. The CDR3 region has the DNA TGTGCCAGCAGTCTCGCACAGGAGACATATGGCTACACCTTC. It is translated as CASSLAQETYGYTF.

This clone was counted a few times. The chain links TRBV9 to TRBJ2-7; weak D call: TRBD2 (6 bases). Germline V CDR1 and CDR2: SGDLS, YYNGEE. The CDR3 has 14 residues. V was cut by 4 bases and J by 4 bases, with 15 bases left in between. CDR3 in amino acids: CASSSLAGSYEQYF. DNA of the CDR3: TGTGCCAGCAGCTCATTGGCGGGAAGTTACGAGCAGTACTTC.

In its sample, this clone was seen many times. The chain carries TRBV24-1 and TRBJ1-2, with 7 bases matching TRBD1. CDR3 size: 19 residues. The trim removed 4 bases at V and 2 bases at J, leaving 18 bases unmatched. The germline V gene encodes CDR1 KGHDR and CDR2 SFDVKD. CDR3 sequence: CATSEAPGQRTHQNYGYTF. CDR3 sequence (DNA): TGTGCCACCAGTGAAGCCCCGGGACAGAGGACCCATCAGAACTATGGCTACACCTTC.

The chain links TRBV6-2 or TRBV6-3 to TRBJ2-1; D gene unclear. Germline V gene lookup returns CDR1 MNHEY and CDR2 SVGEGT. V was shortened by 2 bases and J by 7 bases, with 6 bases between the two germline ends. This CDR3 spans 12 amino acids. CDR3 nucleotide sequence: TGTGCCAGCAGTTACAAGCGAAATGAGCAGTTCTTC. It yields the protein CASSYKRNEQFF.

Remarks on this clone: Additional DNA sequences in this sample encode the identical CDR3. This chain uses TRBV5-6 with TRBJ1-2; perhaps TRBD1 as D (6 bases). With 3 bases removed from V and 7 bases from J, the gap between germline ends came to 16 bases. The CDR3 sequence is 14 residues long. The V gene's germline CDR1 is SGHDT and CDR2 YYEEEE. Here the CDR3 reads CASSWGQGSSGYTF. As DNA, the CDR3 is TGTGCCAGCAGCTGGGGGCAGGGCTCCTCTGGCTACACCTTC.